This record looks at one T cell receptor beta chain sequence and its context. Its antigen is not yet known. No base quality information exists; no much larger clone differs at one position. From the cysteine up to the phenylalanine, the CDR3 has a length of 14 residues. Of all the DNA, just the CDR3 is kept, 42 bases in frame from base 1. The junction shows trimming of 3 bases on V and 7 bases on J, and the gene matches do not reach 6 bases of it. Per the germline V gene (reference sequence), LGHDT is the CDR1 and YNNKEL is the CDR2. The data originate from a study of blood T cell repertoires in COVID-19 (dated by TCRdb to 2020 to 2021). For context, the study as a whole: The collaborator samples originated in the United States, Italy and Spain and spanned the acute and convalescent phases of COVID-19. Samples came from the ongoing ImmuneRACE study (first 160 participants) plus 1,254 subjects from 6 global collaborators. The material from the prospective study consisted of cDNA or gDNA derived from T cells, B-cell-depleted T cells, or PBMCs. HLA class I and class II types, where available, came from metadata supplied by the sample provider rather than from assay-based typing. Nearly every sample came with metadata listing a de-identified subject ID, COVID-19 status, age in years and sex. The dataset comprised deeply sampled blood TCRbeta repertoires from subjects exposed to, actively infected with, or recovered from COVID-19. The repertoires were made available in a free public database intended to serve as a resource for research on the immune response to SARS-CoV-2.

Enrolling through a virtual design, the prospective study's participants ranged in age from about 18 to 89 years and lived across 24 United States geographic areas. In the prospective study, cohorts were assigned on the basis of participant-reported clinical history obtained from a screening survey and a study questionnaire. Mobile phlebotomists in the prospective study collected whole blood, serum and a nasopharyngeal or oropharyngeal swab from every participant. Participants in the prospective study had the option to provide additional blood draws and questionnaires over a roughly 2-month period. Before DNA extraction, prospective study blood samples were shipped either frozen or at room temperature. The immunoSEQ Assay, a bias-controlled multiplex PCR, was used to amplify TCRbeta CDR3 regions from genomic DNA. On the study's bioinformatics: Within the assay, amplification of reference gene primers was used to estimate how many nucleated cells each sample contained. To quantify the absolute abundance of each unique TCRbeta CDR3 rearrangement, sequence reads were collapsed and filtered. For each sample, productive Simpson clonality was calculated by taking the square root of Simpson's diversity index across productive rearrangements. TCRdb carries this immuneACCESS record with in-frame sequences only. Its versions omit some clonotypes, under half of them owing to an unresolved V gene in the studies checked, with the rest unexplained. That table furnishes V, J and clone size, whereas the DNA furnished D and trimming. This sample has 250,000 to 350,000 clones in its table, and 90% of those were observed once. The ten largest clones represent about 1.5% of the sample.

The paper's findings and limits, for the study overall: The quantity of clinical and demographic metadata differed by source and by participant and was supplied without curation.

The TCR comes from a young woman with acute COVID-19. This chain joins TRBV3-1 (or the pseudogene TRBV3-2) to TRBJ2-7; a stretch of 10 junction bases matches TRBD1. Sequenced input: PBMCs or T cells enriched from blood (not recorded which). Here is the DNA: TGTGCCAGCAGCCAGGGACAGGGGATGGGGGAGCAGTACTTC. Its protein product is CASSQGQGMGEQYF.